Reported below is one T cell receptor (beta chain). Its target is not known. Trimming cost V 4 bases and J 5 bases, with 18 bases left between them. Looked up from germline, CDR1 is SGHNT and CDR2 is YYREEE (reference sequence). The CDR3 spans 16 residues. A single record per CDR3 protein comes from TCRdb applying MiXCR to the 5' RACE reads. The table shows 35,000 to 50,000 distinct CDR3 sequences, with 25% to 35% occurring only once. The study's findings and limits: The TCR gene usage of tumor memory CD4+ T cells clustered together with blood and lymph node memory CD4+ cells and with lymph node naive CD4+ cells.

The TCR originated in a female donor with breast cancer. The specimen sequenced was tumor-infiltrating memory CD4+ T cells sorted from the breast tumor. The subset here: memory CD4+ T cells, CD4+CD45RO+CD25-. This rearrangement joins TRBV5-4 to TRBJ2-2, with a weak D call TRBD1 (6 bases). CDR3 region: CASSPQQGEGTGELFF. CDR3 nucleotide sequence: TGTGCCAGCAGCCCGCAACAGGGAGAGGGAACCGGGGAGCTGTTTTTT.